This T cell receptor (beta chain) is drawn from a study of OX40 agonist ivuxolimab in advanced cancers. In the study overall: Therapy given before enrollment (anti-PD-1, anti-PD-L1 or anti-CTLA-4) was allowed, and under 45% had some.

This CDR3 has 13 residues. The germline V gene has CDR1 MRHNA and CDR2 SNTAGT. With 2 bases removed from V and 3 bases from J, the gap between germline ends came to 6 bases. Libraries were prepared by immunoSEQ multiplex PCR; TCRdb keeps only in-frame clonotypes and omits some of them. The data hold about 89,000 clones, with approximately 91% observed a single time. This receptor was identified in an adult with an advanced solid tumor such as melanoma, head and neck, liver or kidney cancer. This chain connects TRBV6-4 to TRBJ2-3; no clear D. Sequences were derived from CD4+ or CD8+ T cells sorted from blood, sampled in a trial of the OX40 agonist ivuxolimab. This CDR3 is CASSDLPTDTQYF. The DNA for the CDR3 is TGTGCCAGCAGTGACCTCCCTACAGATACGCAGTATTTT.